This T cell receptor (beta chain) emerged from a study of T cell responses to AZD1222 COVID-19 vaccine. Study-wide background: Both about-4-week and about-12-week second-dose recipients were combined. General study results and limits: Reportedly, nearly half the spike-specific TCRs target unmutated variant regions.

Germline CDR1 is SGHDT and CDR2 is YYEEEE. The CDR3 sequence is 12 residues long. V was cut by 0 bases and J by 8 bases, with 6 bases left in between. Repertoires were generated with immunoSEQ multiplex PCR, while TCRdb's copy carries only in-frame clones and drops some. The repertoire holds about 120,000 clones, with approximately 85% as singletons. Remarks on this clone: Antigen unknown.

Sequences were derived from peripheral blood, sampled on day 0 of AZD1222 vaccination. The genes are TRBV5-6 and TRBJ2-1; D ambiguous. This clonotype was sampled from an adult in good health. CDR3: CASSLDIYEQFF. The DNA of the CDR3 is TGTGCCAGCAGCTTGGACATCTATGAGCAGTTCTTC. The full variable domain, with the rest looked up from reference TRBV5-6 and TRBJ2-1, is DAGVTQSPTHLIKTRGQQVTLRCSPKSGHDTVSWYQQALGQGPQFIFQYYEEEERQRGNFPDRFSGHQFPNYSSELNVNALLLGDSALYLCASSLDIYEQFFGPGTRLTVL.